Here is one T cell receptor beta chain with its context. Its specificity is unknown. This entry comes from a study of cytomegalovirus exposure and HLA in healthy donors. Vbeta (60) and Jbeta (13) primers were used in the PCR. TCRdb's copy holds only in-frame clones and misses some; the assay was immunoSEQ multiplex PCR. The sample holds around 170,000 clones, roughly 80% seen once. V gave up 4 bases and J gave up 5 bases; unmatched junction bases: 9. The CDR3 length is 15 residues. Germline CDR1 and CDR2: LNHDA and SQIVND (reference sequence). Regarding donors, all were healthy bone marrow donors. The study, taken as a whole, reports: Some V segments (TRBV6-2 and TRBV6-3 among them) were excluded as indistinguishable. Reported findings show TCR beta sequences accurately forecast HLA-A and HLA-B alleles in most subjects.

The TCR was taken from a man aged 50 to 59 in good health and CMV-seropositive. The chain combines TRBV19 with TRBJ2-7; TRBD1 aligns across 9 bases. Material for sequencing was PBMCs. CDR3 in DNA: TGTGCCAGTAGTACCAGGACAGGGGTAGAGCACGAGCAGTACTTC. Its translation is CASSTRTGVEHEQYF.